The next 13 T cell receptor beta chains were all read from a single sample in a study of control samples from healthy donors and cancer patients. TCRdb's table, derived via immunoSEQ multiplex PCR, lists solely in-frame clones and lacks some. The data hold about 130,000 clones, with roughly 92% observed a single time. The sequenced sample was blood. The receptors derive from a man in his late teens or twenties in good health.

The count of this clone is one. The chain recombines TRBV5-5 with TRBJ1-4; 8 nucleotides agree with TRBD1. There are 14 residues in the CDR3. V lost 4 bases to trimming and J lost 8 bases; unmatched junction nucleotides: 7. The germline CDR1 and CDR2 sequences are SGHKS and YYEKEE (reference sequence). Here the CDR3 DNA reads TGTGCCAGCAGCCAATGGGCAGGGGGCGAAAAACTGTTTTTT. Encoded protein: CASSQWAGGEKLFF.

The chain couples TRBV19 to TRBJ1-4; the match to TRBD1 covers 11 bases. V was pared by 9 bases and J by 0 bases, with 3 bases of the junction left unmatched. CDR3 size: 15 residues. Germline CDR1 reads LNHDA; CDR2 reads SQIVND (reference sequence). CDR3: CASAGQGATNEKLFF. The DNA of the CDR3 is TGTGCCAGCGCGGGACAGGGGGCAACTAATGAAAAACTGTTTTTT.

J is TRBJ2-7 and V is TRBV6-1, with 12 bases lining up with TRBD2. Germline V gene lookup returns CDR1 MNHNS and CDR2 SASEGT. Trimming took 2 bases from V and 0 from J; bases not matched to a gene: 5. The CDR3 spans 17 residues. CDR3 sequence reads: CASSERLAGDYSYEQYF. The CDR3 DNA follows: TGTGCCAGCAGTGAAAGACTAGCGGGGGACTACTCCTACGAGCAGTACTTC.

CDR3 region: CASSFGTGTKLFF. The CDR3 bases are TGTGCCAGCAGTTTCGGGACAGGGACAAAACTGTTTTTT. The chain carries TRBV27 and TRBJ1-4; TRBD1 matches 9 bases. The CDR3 has 13 amino acids. Germline assignment: CDR1 MNHEY and CDR2 SMNVEV (reference sequence). V lost 3 bases to trimming and J lost 10 bases; unmatched junction nucleotides: 3.

The chain couples TRBV7-9 to TRBJ2-1, with TRBD2 matching 8 bases. Germline V gene lookup returns CDR1 SEHNR and CDR2 FQNEAQ (reference sequence). After removal of 5 bases from V and 4 bases from J, the junction contained 10 bases not matched to a gene. The CDR3 has 16 amino acids. The CDR3 region is CASSPRGAGVYNEQFF. In DNA, the CDR3 is TGTGCCAGCAGCCCGAGGGGAGCGGGGGTTTACAATGAGCAGTTCTTC.

The chain recombines TRBV7-9 with TRBJ1-1; perhaps TRBD1 as D (6 bases). Germline lookup yields CDR1 SEHNR and CDR2 FQNEAQ (reference sequence). V gave up 3 bases and J gave up 1 base, with 24 bases separating them. The CDR3 runs 19 residues. In DNA, the CDR3 is TGTGCCAGCAGCTTTAATGGTTATTTCGGGAGGGGACAGAACACTGAAGCTTTCTTT. Protein sequence: CASSFNGYFGRGQNTEAFF.

This rearrangement joins TRBV6-1 to TRBJ1-6; TRBD1 aligns across 8 bases. The CDR3 length is 15 residues. Germline CDR1 is MNHNS and CDR2 is SASEGT. V shed 2 bases and J 8 bases; nucleotides not matched to a gene: 5. The chain's CDR3 is CASSEYVTGDSPLHF. The DNA of the CDR3 is TGTGCCAGCAGTGAATATGTGACAGGGGATTCACCCCTCCACTTT.

The chain combines TRBV5-1 with TRBJ2-1; weak D call: TRBD1 (5 bases). Germline V gene data show CDR1 as SGHRS and CDR2 as YFSETQ. The length of the CDR3 is 16 residues. Deletions cut 4 bases from V and 0 bases from J, with 14 bases between. The CDR3 nucleotides read TGCGCCAGCAGCCGAACGACTGACAGCTCCTACAATGAGCAGTTCTTC. Residues: CASSRTTDSSYNEQFF.

The chain employs TRBV18 and TRBJ1-6; D perhaps matches TRBD1 (5 bases). This CDR3 has 14 residues. CDR1 and CDR2 from the germline V gene are KGHSH and LQKENI. V was clipped by 3 bases and J by 7 bases, with 10 bases between them. The CDR3 region has the DNA TGTGCCAGCTCACCGGGACGGGAAAATTCACCCCTCCACTTT. Its translation: CASSPGRENSPLHF.

The J gene is TRBJ1-5, the V gene TRBV6-1, with 9 bases fitting TRBD1. CDR1 MNHNS and CDR2 SASEGT come from the germline V gene. The CDR3 consists of 18 residues. V gave up 1 base and J gave up 0 bases; unmatched junction bases: 7. CDR3 amino acids: CASSEEDRGSYSNQPQHF. CDR3 nucleotide sequence: TGTGCCAGCAGTGAAGAGGACAGGGGATCTTATAGCAATCAGCCCCAGCATTTT.

This chain joins TRBV9 and TRBJ2-1; possibly TRBD1 or TRBD2 for D (7 bases each). Germline assignment: CDR1 SGDLS and CDR2 YYNGEE. Trimming removed 6 bases from V and 6 bases from J, with 19 bases in between. The CDR3 covers 15 residues. The CDR3 region is CASTQGGSSSNEQFF. CDR3 DNA sequence: TGTGCCAGCACCCAGGGGGGGTCGAGTAGCAATGAGCAGTTCTTC.

The CDR3 reads CAWSQGYQPQHF. The CDR3, as DNA: TGTGCCTGGAGTCAGGGGTATCAGCCCCAGCATTTT. This chain uses TRBV30 with TRBJ1-5, with D perhaps TRBD1 (6 bases). The germline V gene has CDR1 GTSNPN and CDR2 SVGIG (reference sequence). This CDR3 has 12 amino acids. V lost 2 bases to trimming and J lost 5 bases, with 7 bases between them.

The chain has TRBV6-5 and TRBJ1-3, with D possibly being TRBD1 (5 bases). This CDR3 is built from 15 residues. V lost 2 bases and J lost 0, with 8 bases in between. Germline-derived CDR1 and CDR2 are MNHEY and SVGAGI. The CDR3, as DNA: TGTGCCAGCAGTTACAAGGGGCACTCTGGAAACACCATATATTTT. This translates into CASSYKGHSGNTIYF.